These 18 T cell receptor beta chains came from one sample sequenced in a study of cytotoxic CD8 clonotypes in ibrutinib-treated CLL. TCRdb's copy holds only in-frame clones and misses some; the assay was immunoSEQ multiplex PCR. The table includes some 92,000 clones, approximately 80% detected once. Material: PBMCs, obtained after 24 months of ibrutinib treatment. The receptors stem from a human donor with chronic lymphocytic leukemia.

The table lists this clone with a count of one. The DNA for the CDR3 is TGTGCCAGTAGTGTAAGGACAGGGTCCTACGAGCAGTACTTC. This gives the protein CASSVRTGSYEQYF. The chain uses TRBV19 and TRBJ2-7; TRBD1 agrees at 8 bases. V lost 5 bases and J lost 1; bases outside the gene matches: 4. The CDR3 extends over 14 amino acids. Germline-derived CDR1 and CDR2 are LNHDA and SQIVND (reference sequence).

The V call is TRBV29-1, the J call TRBJ2-3, with D unresolved. V lost 6 bases to trimming and J lost 0 bases, with 13 bases between them. CDR3 length: 14 amino acids. The germline CDR1 and CDR2 sequences are SQVTM and ANQGSEA. The CDR3 sequence: CSVPRALSTDTQYF. CDR3 nucleotides: TGCAGCGTCCCCCGGGCCTTAAGCACAGATACGCAGTATTTT.

This clone has a single count. The chain links TRBV15 to TRBJ2-7, with D tentatively TRBD2 (5 bases). CDR3 length equals 15 residues. CDR1 and CDR2 (germline): LNHNV, YYDKDF (reference sequence). V was clipped by 0 bases and J by 2 bases, with 11 bases between them. The CDR3 here is CATSRDLALTYEQYF. The CDR3 region has the DNA TGTGCCACCAGCAGAGATCTAGCCCTTACCTACGAGCAGTACTTC.

The rearrangement joins TRBV28 to TRBJ2-3; TRBD1 is a possible D gene (6 bases). The CDR3 totals 14 residues. Germline CDR1 MDHEN, CDR2 SYDVKM. V lost 3 bases, J lost 4 bases, and 11 bases lay in between. In nucleotides, the CDR3 is TGTGCCAGCAGTTTGGGCCACAGGGCAGATACGCAGTATTTT. This codes for CASSLGHRADTQYF. Filled out from reference TRBV28 and TRBJ2-3, the complete variable domain reads DVKVTQSSRYLVKRTGEKVFLECVQDMDHENMFWYRQDPGLGLRLIYFSYDVKMKEKGDIPEGYSVSREKKERFSLILESASTNQTSMYLCASSLGHRADTQYFGPGTRLTVL.

This clone showed up just once. CDR3 bases: TGTGCCAGCAATATGGGCCGGGACGGCTCCTACGAGCAGTACTTC. It encodes CASNMGRDGSYEQYF. This rearrangement joins TRBV7-8 to TRBJ2-7; the D call may be TRBD1 or TRBD2 (5 bases each). This CDR3 spans 15 amino acids. The V gene's germline CDR1 is SGHVS and CDR2 FQNEAQ. Trimming cost V 7 bases and J 0 bases, with 16 bases left between them.

This clone was observed a few times. The chain recombines TRBV19 with TRBJ2-1; 12 bases map to TRBD2. Germline V CDR1 and CDR2: LNHDA, SQIVND (reference sequence). The junction had 1 base not matched to a gene; V was cut back by 2 bases and J by 2 bases. This CDR3 spans 16 amino acids. CDR3: CASSIRTSGTYNEQFF. The CDR3 DNA is TGTGCCAGTAGTATACGGACTAGCGGGACCTACAATGAGCAGTTCTTC.

This clone has more than one count but fewer than ten. The chain employs TRBV28 and TRBJ1-4; 9 bases map to TRBD1. V lost 6 bases and J lost 7; bases outside the gene matches: 9. The CDR3 has 15 residues. Germline V gene sequence: CDR1 MDHEN, CDR2 SYDVKM. CDR3: CASSPGTGRGEKLFF. The DNA for the CDR3 is TGTGCCAGCAGCCCCGGGACAGGGCGGGGTGAAAAACTGTTTTTT. The full variable domain, completed using reference TRBV28 and TRBJ1-4, is DVKVTQSSRYLVKRTGEKVFLECVQDMDHENMFWYRQDPGLGLRLIYFSYDVKMKEKGDIPEGYSVSREKKERFSLILESASTNQTSMYLCASSPGTGRGEKLFFGSGTQLSVL.

CDR3 bases: TGCGCCAGCAGGCTAGCGGGAGGGATAATGAATGAGCAGTTCTTC. Translation gives CASRLAGGIMNEQFF. V usage is TRBV5-1 and J usage is TRBJ2-1, with 12 nucleotides matching TRBD2. This CDR3 comprises 15 residues. V gave up 5 bases and J gave up 7 bases; unmatched junction bases: 7. Germline V gene lookup returns CDR1 SGHRS and CDR2 YFSETQ.

The chain employs TRBV30 and TRBJ1-5; D unclear. From germline, CDR1 is GTSNPN and CDR2 SVGIG (reference sequence). The germline V and J ends were trimmed by 2 bases and 0 bases, with 17 bases remaining between them. The CDR3 totals 17 residues. CDR3 loop: CAWSSGLVGNSNQPQHF. The CDR3 DNA sequence: TGTGCCTGGAGTTCTGGGTTAGTGGGGAATAGCAATCAGCCCCAGCATTTT.

This chain joins TRBV9 and TRBJ1-2, with D perhaps TRBD1 (5 bases). The germline V and J ends were trimmed by 4 bases and 3 bases, with 13 bases remaining between them. This CDR3 region has 14 residues. Germline V lookup: CDR1 SGDLS, CDR2 YYNGEE. The CDR3 sequence: CASSPGGSDYGYTF. CDR3 in DNA: TGTGCCAGCAGCCCCGGGGGGTCTGACTATGGCTACACCTTC.

The chain is built from TRBV5-1 and TRBJ2-7; D may be TRBD1 (5 bases). With 5 bases removed from V and 4 bases from J, the gap between germline ends came to 13 bases. The length of the CDR3 is 13 residues. Germline values: CDR1 SGHRS, CDR2 YFSETQ. CDR3 in amino acids: CASRSDKGYEQYF. The CDR3 DNA reads TGCGCCAGCAGATCCGATAAGGGGTACGAGCAGTACTTC.

The J gene is TRBJ1-5, the V gene TRBV5-8; weak D call: TRBD1 (5 bases). The CDR3 loop spans 13 amino acids. With 7 bases removed from V and 2 bases from J, the gap between germline ends came to 10 bases. Germline CDR1 reads SGHTS; CDR2 reads YDEGEE. Here the CDR3 reads CASGGSGNQPQHF. DNA for the CDR3: TGTGCCAGCGGGGGTTCGGGCAATCAGCCCCAGCATTTT.

This CDR3 reads CASSLVGGRDKNEQFF. The CDR3 DNA is TGTGCCAGCAGCTTGGTCGGCGGGAGGGATAAAAATGAGCAGTTCTTC. This chain links TRBV5-5 with TRBJ2-1; 9 nucleotides match TRBD2. This CDR3 is 16 amino acids long. CDR1 and CDR2 from the germline V gene are SGHKS and YYEKEE (reference sequence). Trimming at V came to 0 bases and at J to 7 bases, leaving 8 bases not matched to a gene.

The chain is built from TRBV5-5 and TRBJ2-1, with a weak D call TRBD2 (5 bases). The germline V and J ends were trimmed by 4 bases and 1 base, with 6 bases remaining between them. CDR1 and CDR2 from the germline V gene are SGHKS and YYEKEE (reference sequence). The CDR3 runs 13 residues. CDR3 nucleotides: TGTGCCAGCAGCCGGACTTCCTACAATGAGCAGTTCTTC. Amino acid sequence: CASSRTSYNEQFF.

The chain is built from TRBV5-1 and TRBJ2-6; a weak D match, TRBD2 (6 bases). Germline CDR1 is SGHRS and CDR2 is YFSETQ. Trimming left V 4 bases short and J 4 bases short, with 21 bases between. This CDR3 is 18 amino acids long. In nucleotides, the CDR3 is TGCGCCAGCAGCCAGGAGGGATACGTGGGTTCCGGGGCCAACGTCCTGACTTTC. It yields the protein CASSQEGYVGSGANVLTF.

The rearrangement links TRBV7-9 to TRBJ1-1; 8 nucleotides agree with TRBD1. CDR1 and CDR2 from the germline V gene are SEHNR and FQNEAQ (reference sequence). The CDR3 sequence is 12 residues long. Trimming took 5 bases from V and 4 from J; bases not matched to a gene: 0. DNA of the CDR3: TGTGCCAGCAGCGACAGGGGCACTGAAGCTTTCTTT. It yields the protein CASSDRGTEAFF. Full variable domain (remainder filled in from reference TRBV7-9 and TRBJ1-1): DTGVSQNPRHKITKRGQNVTFRCDPISEHNRLYWYRQTLGQGPEFLTYFQNEAQLEKSRLLSDRFSAERPKGSFSTLEIQRTEQGDSAMYLCASSDRGTEAFFGQGTRLTVV.

The chain links TRBV29-1 to TRBJ2-1; unclear D gene. The germline V gene encodes CDR1 SQVTM and CDR2 ANQGSEA. The V and J ends lost 3 bases and 8 bases respectively, with 14 bases between them. CDR3 length equals 13 residues. CDR3 loop: CSVEGNPSDEQFF. The DNA of the CDR3 is TGCAGCGTTGAGGGTAACCCCTCCGATGAGCAGTTCTTC.

The chain carries TRBV21-1 and TRBJ2-7; the D call in the table, TRBD1, was not verified against the DNA. TRBV21-1 is recorded as a pseudogene. This CDR3 has 16 amino acids. The CDR3 spells CASSALGQGITYEQYF. CDR3 DNA sequence: TGTGCCAGCAGCGCCCTGGGACAGGGGATTACCTACGAGCAGTACTTC.